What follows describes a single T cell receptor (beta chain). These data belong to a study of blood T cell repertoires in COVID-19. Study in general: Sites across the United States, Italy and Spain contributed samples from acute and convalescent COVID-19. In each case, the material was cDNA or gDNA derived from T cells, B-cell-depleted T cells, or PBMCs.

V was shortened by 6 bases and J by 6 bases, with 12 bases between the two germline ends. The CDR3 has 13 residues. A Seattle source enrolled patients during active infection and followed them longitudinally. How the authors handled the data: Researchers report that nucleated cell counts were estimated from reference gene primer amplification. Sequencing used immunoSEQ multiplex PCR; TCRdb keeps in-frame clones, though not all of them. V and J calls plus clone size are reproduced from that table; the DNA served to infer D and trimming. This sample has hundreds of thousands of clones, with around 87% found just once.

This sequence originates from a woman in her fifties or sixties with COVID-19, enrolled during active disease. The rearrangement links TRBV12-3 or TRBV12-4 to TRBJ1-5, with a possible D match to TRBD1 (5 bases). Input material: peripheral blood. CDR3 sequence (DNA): TGTGCCAGCAGAGGTCGGGGGTCTCAGCCCCAGCATTTT. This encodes CASRGRGSQPQHF.